This TCR beta chain was sequenced for a study of identifying expanded T cells in peripheral blood. CDR1 is GTSNPN, CDR2 SVGIG, per germline (reference sequence). There are 15 residues in the CDR3. V gave up 2 bases and J gave up 7 bases; unmatched junction bases: 10. No infections or other immune events were documented during collection. Sequencing was performed with immunoSEQ multiplex PCR; in TCRdb, only in-frame clones are kept and a portion is missing. This sample has around 100,000 clones, with about 90% found just once. The chain links TRBV30 to TRBJ1-3, with TRBD1 matching 8 bases. This receptor was taken from a person between 18 and 70 years old in good health. The sequenced sample consisted of blood. The CDR3 DNA follows: TGTGCCTGGAGTCTGATCCGGGACAGGCCTAACACCATATATTTT. As protein: CAWSLIRDRPNTIYF.